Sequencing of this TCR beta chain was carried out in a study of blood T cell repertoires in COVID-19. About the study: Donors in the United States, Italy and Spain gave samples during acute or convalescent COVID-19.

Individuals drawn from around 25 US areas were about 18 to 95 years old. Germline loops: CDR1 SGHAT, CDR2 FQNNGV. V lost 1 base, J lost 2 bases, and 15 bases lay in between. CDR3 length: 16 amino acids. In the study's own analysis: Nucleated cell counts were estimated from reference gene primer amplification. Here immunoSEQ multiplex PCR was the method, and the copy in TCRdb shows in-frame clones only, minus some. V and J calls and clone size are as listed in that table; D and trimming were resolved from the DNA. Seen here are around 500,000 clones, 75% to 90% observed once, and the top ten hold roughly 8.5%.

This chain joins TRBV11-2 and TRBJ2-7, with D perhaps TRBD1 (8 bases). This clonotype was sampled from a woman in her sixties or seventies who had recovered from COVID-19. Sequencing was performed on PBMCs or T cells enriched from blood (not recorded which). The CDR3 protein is CASSLGTGGDPYEQYF. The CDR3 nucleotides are TGTGCCAGCAGCTTAGGCACAGGGGGGGACCCCTACGAGCAGTACTTC.